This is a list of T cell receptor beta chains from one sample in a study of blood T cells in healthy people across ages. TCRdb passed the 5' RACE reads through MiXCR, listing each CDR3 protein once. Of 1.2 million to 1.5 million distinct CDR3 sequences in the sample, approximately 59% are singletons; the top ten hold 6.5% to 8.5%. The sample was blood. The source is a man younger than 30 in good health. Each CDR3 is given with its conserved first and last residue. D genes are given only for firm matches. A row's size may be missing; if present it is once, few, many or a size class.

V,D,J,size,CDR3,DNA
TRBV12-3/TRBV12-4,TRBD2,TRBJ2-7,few,CASNGLAGVQYF,TGTGCCAGCAATGGACTAGCGGGAGTGCAGTACTTC
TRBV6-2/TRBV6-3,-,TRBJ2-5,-,CASSYSASGGETQYF,TGTGCCAGCAGTTACTCGGCCAGCGGCGGAGAGACCCAGTACTTC
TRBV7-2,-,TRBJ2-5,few,CASSLRGTRETQYF,TGTGCCAGCAGTTTACGGGGGACCCGGGAGACCCAGTACTTC
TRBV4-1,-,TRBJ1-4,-,CASSPVQGIEKLFF,TGCGCCAGCAGCCCCGTACAGGGTATCGAAAAACTGTTTTTT
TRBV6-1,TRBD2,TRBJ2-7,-,CASFPFSGYTYEQYF,TGTGCCAGCTTCCCCTTTAGCGGGTACACCTACGAGCAGTACTTC
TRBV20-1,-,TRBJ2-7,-,CSAPRTDGYEQYF,TGCAGTGCACCAAGGACAGACGGCTACGAGCAGTACTTC
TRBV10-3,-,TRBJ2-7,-,CAISEPESEQYF,TGTGCCATCAGTGAGCCAGAAAGCGAGCAGTACTTC
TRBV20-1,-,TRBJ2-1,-,CSANRVDEQFF,TGCAGTGCAAACAGGGTGGATGAGCAGTTCTTC
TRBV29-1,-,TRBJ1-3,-,CSVSPPLDGNTIYF,TGCAGCGTTTCGCCCCCCTTGGATGGAAACACCATATATTTT
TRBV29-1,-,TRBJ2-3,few,CSAMNPSTDTQYF,TGCAGCGCGATGAATCCTAGCACAGATACGCAGTATTTT
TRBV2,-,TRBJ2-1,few,CASREAVQFF,TGTGCCAGCAGAGAAGCGGTACAGTTCTTC
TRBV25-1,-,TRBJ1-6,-,CASGLGGGRTNSPLHF,TGTGCCAGCGGGCTCGGGGGGGGACGGACTAATTCACCCCTCCACTTT
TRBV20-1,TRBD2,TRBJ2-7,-,CSAPSGASYEQYF,TGCAGTGCTCCGAGCGGGGCGTCCTACGAGCAGTACTTC
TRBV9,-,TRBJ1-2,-,CASSVESQPYGYTF,TGTGCCAGCAGCGTAGAGTCACAGCCCTATGGCTACACCTTC
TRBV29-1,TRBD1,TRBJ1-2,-,CSVEGDGQGQTNYGYTF,TGCAGCGTTGAGGGGGATGGTCAGGGACAGACTAACTATGGCTACACCTTC
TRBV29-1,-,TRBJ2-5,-,CSGSASGETQYF,TGCAGCGGATCGGCGAGCGGAGAGACCCAGTACTTC
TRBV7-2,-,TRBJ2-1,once,CASSSIKYNEQFF,TGTGCCAGCAGCTCGATTAAGTACAATGAGCAGTTCTTC
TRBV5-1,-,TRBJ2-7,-,CASTEGDPGYEQYF,TGCGCCAGCACTGAGGGGGACCCAGGCTACGAGCAGTACTTC
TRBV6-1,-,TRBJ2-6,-,CASRGRSSGANVLTF,TGTGCCAGCCGAGGGAGAAGCTCTGGGGCCAACGTCCTGACTTTC
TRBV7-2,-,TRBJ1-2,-,CASSLSPTEVLYGYTF,TGTGCCAGCAGTTTATCCCCTACAGAGGTCCTTTATGGCTACACCTTC
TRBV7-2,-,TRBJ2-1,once,CASSFGGRGPFSYNEQFF,TGTGCCAGCAGCTTTGGCGGACGGGGGCCCTTTTCCTACAATGAGCAGTTCTTC
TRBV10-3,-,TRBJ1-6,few,CAIRMGYDNSPLHF,TGTGCCATCCGGATGGGGTACGATAATTCACCCCTCCACTTT
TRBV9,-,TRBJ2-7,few,CASSVAPRSYEQYF,TGTGCCAGCAGCGTAGCTCCGAGGTCCTACGAGCAGTACTTC
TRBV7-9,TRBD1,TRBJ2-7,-,CASSPGTGAMYEQYF,TGTGCCAGCAGCCCCGGGACAGGGGCCATGTACGAGCAGTACTTC
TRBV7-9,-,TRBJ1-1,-,CASSLAQQGVATEAFF,TGTGCCAGCAGCTTAGCGCAACAGGGAGTTGCCACTGAAGCTTTCTTT
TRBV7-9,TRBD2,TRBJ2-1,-,CASSEGTSGGGEQFF,TGTGCCAGCAGCGAAGGGACTAGCGGGGGGGGTGAGCAGTTCTTC
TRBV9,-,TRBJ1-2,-,CASSDIGPYGYTF,TGTGCCAGCAGCGACATCGGGCCTTATGGCTACACCTTC
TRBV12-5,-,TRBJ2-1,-,CASAEGTHEQFF,TGTGCTAGTGCTGAGGGCACCCATGAGCAGTTCTTC
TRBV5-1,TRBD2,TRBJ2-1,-,CASSLLAGDRQEQFF,TGCGCCAGCAGCTTACTAGCGGGAGACCGGCAAGAGCAGTTCTTC
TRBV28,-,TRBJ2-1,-,CASQDSSYNEQFF,TGTGCCAGCCAAGATTCCAGCTACAATGAGCAGTTCTTC
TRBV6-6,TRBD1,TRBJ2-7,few,CASRISGQGYEQYF,TGTGCCAGCAGGATATCGGGACAGGGGTACGAGCAGTACTTC
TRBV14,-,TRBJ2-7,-,CASSQALARFEQYF,TGTGCCAGCAGCCAAGCTTTAGCCCGTTTCGAGCAGTACTTC
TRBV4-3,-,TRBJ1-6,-,CASSQDHRPGRHSPLHF,TGCGCCAGCAGCCAAGATCACAGGCCCGGTCGTCATTCACCCCTCCACTTT
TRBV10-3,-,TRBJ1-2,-,CAIDDRGGYTF,TGTGCCATCGACGACAGAGGTGGCTACACCTTC
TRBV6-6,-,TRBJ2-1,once,CASSYSIYSHNNEQFF,TGTGCCAGCAGTTACTCGATTTACAGTCACAACAATGAGCAGTTCTTC
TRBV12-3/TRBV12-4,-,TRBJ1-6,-,CASSLEGTGHSPLHF,TGTGCCAGCAGTTTAGAAGGGACGGGACATTCACCCCTCCACTTT
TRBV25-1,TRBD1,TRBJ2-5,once,CANTGGQETQYF,TGTGCCAACACAGGGGGTCAAGAGACCCAGTACTTC
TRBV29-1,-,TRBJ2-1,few,CSVVGRGNEQFF,TGCAGCGTTGTGGGGAGAGGCAATGAGCAGTTCTTC
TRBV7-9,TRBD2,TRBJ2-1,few,CASSHFAHSGTPYNEQFF,TGTGCCAGCAGCCATTTCGCTCACAGCGGGACGCCCTACAATGAGCAGTTCTTC
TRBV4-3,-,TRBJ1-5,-,CASSQGTYSNQPQHF,TGCGCCAGCAGCCAAGGGACTTATAGCAATCAGCCCCAGCATTTT
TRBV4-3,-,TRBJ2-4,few,CASSQGGGAKNIQYF,TGCGCCAGCAGCCAAGGCGGAGGAGCCAAAAACATTCAGTACTTC
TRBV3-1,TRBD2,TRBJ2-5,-,CASSQDPTSEVGGNEQYF,TGTGCCAGCAGCCAAGATCCTACCTCGGAGGTGGGGGGGAATGAGCAGTACTTC
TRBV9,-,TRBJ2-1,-,CASSVDTAVAYNEQFF,TGTGCCAGCAGCGTAGATACAGCGGTGGCCTACAATGAGCAGTTCTTC
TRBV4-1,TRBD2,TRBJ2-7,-,CASSQAASGDLRYEQYF,TGCGCCAGCAGCCAAGCGGCTAGCGGGGACCTTCGGTACGAGCAGTACTTC